This T cell receptor beta chain was sequenced during a study of CD8+CD57+ T cells in acquired aplastic anemia. The CDR3 covers 14 residues. Germline lookup yields CDR1 LNHDA and CDR2 SQIVND (reference sequence). Trimming shortened V by 5 bases and J by 6 bases, and 16 bases separated the two germline ends. With regard to this clonotype: Its specificity is unknown.

For sequencing, patients were chosen who had shown expansion of CD8+CD57+ cells by flow cytometry. The study, taken as a whole, reports: Sharing between patients and controls was observed for around 30 CD8+ CDR3 sequences. Patient-derived CD8+CD57+ populations exhibited diminished diversity relative to total CD4+ and CD8+ pools.

Genomic DNA acted as the template from which TCR beta VDJ combination and CDR3 sequence profiling were carried out. In TCRdb, the reads were re-called with MiXCR into one record per CDR3 protein. The sample consists of roughly 17,000 distinct CDR3 sequences, about 40% of them appearing once. Sequencing was done on a sample of CD8+CD57+ T cells sorted from PBMCs. Indicated subset: bead-enriched CD8+CD57+ effector memory T cells from SAA patients. J is TRBJ1-2 and V is TRBV19; D perhaps matches TRBD1 (5 bases). The origin of this receptor is a human donor with aplastic anemia. CDR3 DNA: TGTGCCAGTAGTCCTGGGACCTCTCCTAATGGCTACACCTTC. This encodes CASSPGTSPNGYTF. The full variable domain, completed using reference TRBV19 and TRBJ1-2, is DGGITQSPKYLFRKEGQNVTLSCEQNLNHDAMYWYRQDPGQGLRLIYYSQIVNDFQKGDIAEGYSVSREKKESFPLTVTSAQKNPTAFYLCASSPGTSPNGYTFGSGTRLTVV.